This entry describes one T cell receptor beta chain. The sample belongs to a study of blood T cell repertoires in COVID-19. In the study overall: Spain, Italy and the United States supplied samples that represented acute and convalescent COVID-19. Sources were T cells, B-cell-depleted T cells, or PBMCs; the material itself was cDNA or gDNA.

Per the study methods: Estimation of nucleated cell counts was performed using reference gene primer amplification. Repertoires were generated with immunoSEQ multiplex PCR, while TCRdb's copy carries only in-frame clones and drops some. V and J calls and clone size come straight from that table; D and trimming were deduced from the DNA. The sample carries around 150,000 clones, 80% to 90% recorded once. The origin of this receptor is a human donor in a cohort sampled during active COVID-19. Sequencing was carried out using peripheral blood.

The CDR3 DNA sequence: TGTGCCTCCGGGACAGGGAATTCCTACGAGCAGTACTTC. The encoded protein is CASGTGNSYEQYF. This chain links TRBV19 with TRBJ2-7; TRBD1 aligns across 9 bases. The CDR3 contains 13 residues. Germline values: CDR1 LNHDA, CDR2 SQIVND (reference sequence). Trimming at V came to 11 bases and at J to 1 base, leaving 6 bases not matched to a gene.